This TCR beta chain was obtained from a study of technical replicates of blood from several donors. The CDR3 runs 15 residues. Germline CDR1 and CDR2: SEHNR and FQNEAQ (reference sequence). V lost 2 bases and J lost 5; bases outside the gene matches: 6. Sequencing was performed with immunoSEQ multiplex PCR; in TCRdb, only in-frame clones are kept and a portion is missing. Of 75,000 to 90,000 clones in the sample, over 90% were seen once. V and J are TRBV7-9 and TRBJ1-5; 7 bases align to TRBD1. This clonotype was obtained from a human donor in good health. The material sequenced was T cells isolated from PBMCs. CDR3 bases: TGTGCCAGCAGCTTAAACGTAGGGGGCTATCAGCCCCAGCATTTT. It encodes CASSLNVGGYQPQHF.